One sample yielded the 3 T cell receptor beta chains listed below, sequenced in a study of cytotoxic CD8 clonotypes in ibrutinib-treated CLL. Generated by immunoSEQ multiplex PCR, the TCRdb table keeps only in-frame clones and is missing some. The table records 65,000 to 85,000 clones, over 75% of them present only once. Sequencing was performed on PBMCs, taken after 12 months of ibrutinib treatment. These receptors were obtained from a human donor with chronic lymphocytic leukemia.

The rearrangement links TRBV11-3 to TRBJ2-5; no firm D call. Trimming left V 0 bases short and J 1 base short, with 3 bases between. The CDR3 length is 13 residues. CDR1 is SGHNT and CDR2 is YENEEA in the germline V gene. The chain's CDR3 is CASSLDSQETQYF. The CDR3 nucleotides are TGTGCCAGCAGCTTAGACAGCCAAGAGACCCAGTACTTC.

The V call is TRBV7-8, the J call TRBJ2-3; D unclear. The V and J ends lost 5 bases and 3 bases respectively, with 6 bases between them. There are 12 residues in the CDR3. The germline V gene encodes CDR1 SGHVS and CDR2 FQNEAQ. As DNA, the CDR3 is TGTGCCAGCAGCCAAGTAACAGATACGCAGTATTTT. This codes for CASSQVTDTQYF. The full variable domain, with the rest looked up from reference TRBV7-8 and TRBJ2-3, is GAGVSQSPRYKVAKRGQDVALRCDPISGHVSLFWYQQALGQGPEFLTYFQNEAQLDKSGLPSDRFFAERPEGSVSTLKIQRTQQEDSAVYLCASSQVTDTQYFGPGTRLTVL.

This clone has only one observation. The gene calls are TRBV28 and TRBJ1-5; 11 bases line up with TRBD1. The CDR3 spans 12 residues. Germline loops: CDR1 MDHEN, CDR2 SYDVKM. V lost 6 bases to trimming and J lost 14 bases; unmatched junction nucleotides: 6. CDR3 residues: CASSGDRGTEHF. The CDR3 nucleotides read TGTGCCAGCAGCGGGGACAGGGGGACTGAGCATTTT. Complete variable domain (other parts from reference TRBV28 and TRBJ1-5): DVKVTQSSRYLVKRTGEKVFLECVQDMDHENMFWYRQDPGLGLRLIYFSYDVKMKEKGDIPEGYSVSREKKERFSLILESASTNQTSMYLCASSGDRGTEHFGDGTRLSIL.